One T cell receptor beta chain is described in this entry. Clones were read by immunoSEQ multiplex PCR, and TCRdb kept only the in-frame ones, dropping some. The table records around 230,000 clones, roughly 94% of them present only once. V was cut by 4 bases and J by 0 bases, with 13 bases left in between. The germline V gene has CDR1 MDHEN and CDR2 SYDVKM. CDR3 length: 16 amino acids. The sample comes from a study of control samples from healthy donors and cancer patients. The chain joins TRBV28 to TRBJ1-5; no firm D call. The receptor's source is a man in his fifties or sixties in good health. The source material was blood. The CDR3 here is CASSYHPGGSNQPQHF. The CDR3 DNA reads TGTGCCAGCAGTTACCACCCGGGAGGTAGCAATCAGCCCCAGCATTTT.